This T cell receptor (beta chain) appears in the sequencing data of a study of STAT5B mutations in CD4+ large granular lymphocyte leukemia. Study-level results: Top patient clones used TRBV06 genes more often: 8/27 versus 2/35 in controls.

On this clone: What it binds is not known.

Sequencing was at survey level. Assay used: immunoSEQ multiplex PCR; TCRdb lists only in-frame clones, some missing. The data contain around 20,000 clones, 60% to 80% of them singletons. The CDR3 has 18 amino acids. The germline V gene has CDR1 KGHSH and CDR2 LQKENI. V was clipped by 1 base and J by 3 bases, with 20 bases between them. This sequence was found in a human donor in good health. V usage is TRBV18 and J usage is TRBJ2-3; D is uncertain. Sequencing used CD4+ T cells from blood buffy coats. DNA of the CDR3: TGTGCCAGCTCACCACAAGAAGGGTGGGCGAGTGGAACAGATACGCAGTATTTT. This codes for CASSPQEGWASGTDTQYF.